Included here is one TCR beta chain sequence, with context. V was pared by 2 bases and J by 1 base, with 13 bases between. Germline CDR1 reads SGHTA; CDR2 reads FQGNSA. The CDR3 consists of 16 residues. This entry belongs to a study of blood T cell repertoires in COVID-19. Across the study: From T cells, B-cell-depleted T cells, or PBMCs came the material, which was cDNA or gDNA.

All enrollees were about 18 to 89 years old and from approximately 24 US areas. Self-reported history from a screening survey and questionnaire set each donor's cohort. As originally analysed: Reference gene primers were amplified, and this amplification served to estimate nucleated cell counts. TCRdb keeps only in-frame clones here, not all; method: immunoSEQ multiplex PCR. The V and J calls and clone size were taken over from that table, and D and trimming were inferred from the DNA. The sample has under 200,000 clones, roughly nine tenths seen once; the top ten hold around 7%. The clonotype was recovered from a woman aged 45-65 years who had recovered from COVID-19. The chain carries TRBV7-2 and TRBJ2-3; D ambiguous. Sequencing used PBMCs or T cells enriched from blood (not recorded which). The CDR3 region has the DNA TGTGCCAGCAGCTTATCCGCCGACTTTGGCACAGATACGCAGTATTTT. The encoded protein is CASSLSADFGTDTQYF.